This is a list of T cell receptor beta chains from one sample in a study of PD-1 blockade in classical Hodgkin lymphoma. Some clones are missing from TCRdb's copy, which holds only in-frame ones; the method was immunoSEQ multiplex PCR. The data show about 94,000 clones, approximately 94% seen once. The sequenced sample was peripheral blood mononuclear cells (PBMCs), obtained before the fourth cycle of nivolumab. These receptor sequences come from a human donor with classical Hodgkin lymphoma. The CDR3 runs from the conserved cysteine through the conserved F or W. The order of the fields is J gene, D gene, V gene, clone size, CDR3 protein, CDR3 DNA. A D gene is named only where the DNA matches it firmly. For some rows the clone size is stated as once, few or many, or as a class when expanded; others skip it.

TRBJ2-3	TRBD2	TRBV6-4	.	CVSSATSGTDTQYF	TGTGTCAGCAGTGCGACTAGCGGCACAGATACGCAGTATTTT
TRBJ2-7	.	TRBV15	once	CATSRDLSRPYEQYF	TGTGCCACCAGCAGAGATCTTTCACGTCCCTACGAGCAGTACTTC
TRBJ1-2	.	TRBV5-1	.	CASSLVAANGYTF	TGCGCCAGCAGCTTGGTGGCAGCGAATGGCTACACCTTC
TRBJ2-5	.	TRBV29-1	.	CSVVGGGSGTQYF	TGCAGCGTCGTTGGCGGAGGGTCCGGCACCCAGTACTTC
TRBJ2-5	TRBD1	TRBV9	.	CASSAGQGLQTQYF	TGTGCCAGCAGCGCCGGACAGGGGTTACAGACCCAGTACTTC
TRBJ2-3	.	TRBV7-7	once	CASSFDHTDTQYF	TGTGCTAGCAGCTTCGACCACACAGATACGCAGTATTTT
TRBJ2-6	.	TRBV7-9	.	CASSLYGTPSGANVLTF	TGTGCCAGCAGCTTATATGGGACACCCTCTGGGGCCAACGTCCTGACTTTC
TRBJ2-5	.	TRBV9	.	CASSVAGGRAQYF	TGTGCCAGCAGCGTAGCTGGGGGCCGGGCACAGTACTTC
TRBJ1-4	TRBD1	TRBV27	.	CASSALGQVASKLFF	TGTGCCAGCAGTGCTTTGGGACAGGTAGCGTCGAAACTGTTTTTT
TRBJ2-7	.	TRBV29-1	.	CSVEDSSGFGSSYEQYF	TGCAGCGTTGAAGATTCTTCAGGGTTTGGGAGCTCCTACGAGCAGTACTTC
TRBJ1-5	.	TRBV30	.	CAWSGEAGSNQPQHF	TGTGCCTGGAGTGGTGAGGCAGGGAGCAATCAGCCCCAGCATTTT
TRBJ2-7	.	TRBV6-4	.	CASSLESSYEQYF	TGTGCCAGCAGCCTGGAGAGCTCCTACGAGCAGTACTTC
TRBJ2-7	.	TRBV6-6	.	CASSYSGLPNEQYF	TGTGCCAGCAGTTACTCGGGGCTACCGAACGAGCAGTACTTC
TRBJ1-4	.	TRBV7-8	.	CASSKNPAGDYEKLFF	TGTGCCAGCAGCAAGAACCCGGCAGGGGATTATGAAAAACTGTTTTTT
TRBJ1-2	TRBD1	TRBV5-1	.	CASSGIQGVEFGYTF	TGCGCCAGCAGCGGAATACAGGGGGTAGAGTTTGGCTACACCTTC
TRBJ2-1	TRBD1	TRBV5-4	.	CASSLLAGTQGGGNEQFF	TGTGCCAGCAGCCTCTTGGCGGGGACACAGGGGGGAGGCAATGAGCAGTTCTTC
TRBJ2-2	TRBD2	TRBV5-6	.	CASSEGLAGAPGELFF	TGTGCCAGCAGCGAGGGACTAGCGGGAGCCCCCGGGGAGCTGTTTTTT
TRBJ2-1	TRBD2	TRBV27	.	CASTKLAGVKNEQFF	TGTGCCAGCACCAAACTAGCGGGAGTTAAAAATGAGCAGTTCTTC
TRBJ2-3	.	TRBV4-1	.	CASSQEEKGMTDTQYF	TGCGCCAGCAGCCAAGAAGAGAAGGGGATGACAGATACGCAGTATTTT
TRBJ2-7	.	TRBV27	.	CASPKRSRGPYEQYF	TGTGCCAGCCCCAAGCGGTCTCGAGGGCCCTACGAGCAGTACTTC
TRBJ2-1	TRBD1	TRBV28	.	CATNLIQTGTATFF	TGTGCCACCAACCTGATACAAACCGGGACAGCTACCTTCTTC
TRBJ2-7	TRBD1	TRBV18	few	CASSVGGQYYEQYF	TGTGCCAGCTCAGTAGGGGGACAGTACTACGAGCAGTACTTC
TRBJ2-3	TRBD2	TRBV27	once	CASTLAGGSTDTQYF	TGTGCCAGCACCCTAGCGGGAGGGAGCACAGATACGCAGTATTTT
TRBJ1-2	.	TRBV11-2	.	CASSLPLAHGYTF	TGTGCCAGCAGCTTACCCCTTGCGCATGGCTACACCTTC
TRBJ2-3	.	TRBV7-6	.	CASSIRDTLTDTQYF	TGTGCCAGCAGCATCCGGGACACACTCACAGATACGCAGTATTTT
TRBJ2-7	TRBD1	TRBV18	.	CASSPRQGGSYEQYF	TGTGCCAGCTCACCTAGACAGGGCGGCTCCTACGAGCAGTACTTC
TRBJ2-5	.	TRBV30	.	CAWSSAGQETQYF	TGTGCCTGGAGTAGCGCGGGCCAAGAGACCCAGTACTTC
TRBJ2-1	TRBD2	TRBV6-4	.	CASSVRSRGSYNEQFF	TGTGCCAGCAGTGTCAGGTCGCGCGGGAGCTACAATGAGCAGTTCTTC
TRBJ2-4	.	TRBV6-5	.	CASSSPVTENIQYF	TGTGCCAGCAGTTCCCCGGTTACAGAAAACATTCAGTACTTC
TRBJ2-5	TRBD1	TRBV18	.	CASSGVPNRDREETQYF	TGTGCCAGCTCAGGAGTCCCAAACCGGGACAGAGAAGAGACCCAGTACTTC
TRBJ1-4	TRBD1	TRBV7-6	once	CASSTIQGTSEKLFF	TGTGCCAGCAGCACTATACAGGGGACGAGTGAAAAACTGTTTTTT
TRBJ2-1	.	TRBV6-5	.	CASSYYGLDGQFF	TGTGCCAGCAGTTACTACGGACTCGACGGGCAGTTCTTC
TRBJ2-7	TRBD1	TRBV18	.	CASSQNQGAAYEQYF	TGTGCCAGCTCACAGAACCAGGGGGCCGCCTACGAGCAGTACTTC
TRBJ2-7	.	TRBV21-1	.	CASGRKAYEQYF	TGTGCCAGCGGCCGTAAAGCCTACGAGCAGTACTTC
TRBJ1-3	.	TRBV2	.	CASSNAGAASGNTIYF	TGTGCCAGCAGTAATGCCGGGGCAGCCTCTGGAAACACCATATATTTT
TRBJ1-4	.	TRBV6-5	few	CATHGGDEKLFF	TGTGCCACCCATGGGGGGGATGAAAAACTGTTTTTT
TRBJ2-7	.	TRBV5-1	.	CASALGTPTAYEQYF	TGCGCCAGCGCTCTTGGGACTCCCACCGCCTACGAGCAGTACTTC
TRBJ1-3	TRBD1	TRBV5-1	.	CASSLDGQGRAGNTIYF	TGCGCCAGCAGCTTGGATGGACAGGGGAGAGCTGGAAACACCATATATTTT
TRBJ2-7	.	TRBV6-5	.	CASSYSSGDTYEQYF	TGTGCCAGCAGTTACTCCAGCGGGGACACCTACGAGCAGTACTTC
TRBJ2-7	TRBD2	TRBV6-5	.	CASSYGGRAYEQYF	TGTGCCAGCAGTTATGGAGGGAGGGCCTACGAGCAGTACTTC
TRBJ1-1	.	TRBV29-1	.	CSVDSGSVTEAFF	TGCAGCGTTGACTCAGGGTCGGTGACTGAAGCTTTCTTT
TRBJ2-1	TRBD2	TRBV30	.	CAWSRLAGNEFF	TGTGCCTGGAGCCGACTAGCGGGAAACGAATTCTTC
TRBJ2-1	.	TRBV6-1	.	CASRKTDYPHNEQFF	TGTGCCAGCAGGAAGACAGATTATCCCCACAATGAGCAGTTCTTC
TRBJ2-7	TRBD2	TRBV27	.	CASSRRTSGSIEQYF	TGTGCCAGCAGTCGTCGGACTAGCGGGAGTATCGAGCAGTACTTC
TRBJ2-3	.	TRBV7-3	once	CASSLRGISTDTQYF	TGTGCCAGCAGCTTACGCGGGATTAGCACAGATACGCAGTATTTT
TRBJ2-7	TRBD2	TRBV5-1	.	CASSSWTRAYEQYF	TGCGCCAGCAGCTCATGGACTAGGGCCTACGAGCAGTACTTC
TRBJ2-1	.	TRBV25-1	.	CASSQYNEQFF	TGTGCCAGCAGTCAGTACAATGAGCAGTTCTTC
TRBJ2-5	TRBD2	TRBV7-3	once	CASSLLAGRLKETQYF	TGTGCCAGCAGCCTACTAGCGGGACGACTTAAAGAGACCCAGTACTTC